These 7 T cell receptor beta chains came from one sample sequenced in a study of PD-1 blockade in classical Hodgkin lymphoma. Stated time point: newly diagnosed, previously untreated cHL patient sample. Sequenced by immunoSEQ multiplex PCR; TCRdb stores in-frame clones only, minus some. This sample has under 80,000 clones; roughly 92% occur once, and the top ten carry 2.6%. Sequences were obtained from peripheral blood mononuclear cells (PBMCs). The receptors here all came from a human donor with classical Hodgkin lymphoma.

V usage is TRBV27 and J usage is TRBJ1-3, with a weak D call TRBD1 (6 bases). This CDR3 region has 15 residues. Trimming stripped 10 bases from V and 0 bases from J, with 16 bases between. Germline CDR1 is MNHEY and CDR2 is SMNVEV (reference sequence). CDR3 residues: CATKRGVSSGNTIYF. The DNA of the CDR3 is TGTGCCACCAAAAGGGGGGTCAGCTCTGGAAACACCATATATTTT.

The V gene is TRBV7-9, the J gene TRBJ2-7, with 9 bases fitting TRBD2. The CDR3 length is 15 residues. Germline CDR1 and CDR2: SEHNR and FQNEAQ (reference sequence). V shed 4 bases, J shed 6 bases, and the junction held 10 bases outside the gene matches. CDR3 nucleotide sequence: TGTGCCAGCAGCTGGGGGCGGGAGGGCCATGGCGAGCAGTACTTC. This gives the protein CASSWGREGHGEQYF.

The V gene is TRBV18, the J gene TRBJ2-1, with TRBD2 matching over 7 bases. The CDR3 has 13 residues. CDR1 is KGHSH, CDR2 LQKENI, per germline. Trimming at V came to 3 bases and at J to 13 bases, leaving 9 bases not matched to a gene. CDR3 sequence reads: CASSPSRAGAQFF. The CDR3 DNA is TGTGCCAGCTCACCGAGCCGGGCGGGAGCACAGTTCTTC.

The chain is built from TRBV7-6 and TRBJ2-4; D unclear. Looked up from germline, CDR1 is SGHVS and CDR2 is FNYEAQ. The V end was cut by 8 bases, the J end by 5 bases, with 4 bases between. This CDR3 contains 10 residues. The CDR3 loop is CASGQNIQYF. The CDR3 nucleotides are TGTGCCAGCGGACAAAACATTCAGTACTTC.

In DNA, the CDR3 is TGTGCCAGCAGCTTACAGGGGGCGATGGATGAGCAGTTCTTC. It encodes CASSLQGAMDEQFF. This sequence joins TRBV7-2 and TRBJ2-1; 8 bases agree with TRBD1. The CDR3 has 14 amino acids. Looked up from germline, CDR1 is SGHTA and CDR2 is FQGNSA. V dropped 2 bases and J dropped 8; count of bases not matched to a gene: 5.

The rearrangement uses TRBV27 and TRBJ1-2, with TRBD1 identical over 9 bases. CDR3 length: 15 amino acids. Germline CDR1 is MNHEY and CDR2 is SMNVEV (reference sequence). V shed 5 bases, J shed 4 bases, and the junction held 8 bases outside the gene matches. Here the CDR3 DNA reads TGTGCCAGCAGTCCCTCGGGACAGGGCATCTATGGCTACACCTTC. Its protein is CASSPSGQGIYGYTF.

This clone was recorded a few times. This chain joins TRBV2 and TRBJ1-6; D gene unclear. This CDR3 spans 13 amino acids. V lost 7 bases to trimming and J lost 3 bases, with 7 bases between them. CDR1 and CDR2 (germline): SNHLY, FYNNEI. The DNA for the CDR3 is TGTGCCAGCATGGTGTTCTATAATTCACCCCTCCACTTT. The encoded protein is CASMVFYNSPLHF. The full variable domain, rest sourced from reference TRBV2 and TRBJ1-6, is EPEVTQTPSHQVTQMGQEVILRCVPISNHLYFYWYRQILGQKVEFLVSFYNNEISEKSEIFDDQFSVERPDGSNFTLKIRSTKLEDSAMYFCASMVFYNSPLHFGNGTRLTVT.